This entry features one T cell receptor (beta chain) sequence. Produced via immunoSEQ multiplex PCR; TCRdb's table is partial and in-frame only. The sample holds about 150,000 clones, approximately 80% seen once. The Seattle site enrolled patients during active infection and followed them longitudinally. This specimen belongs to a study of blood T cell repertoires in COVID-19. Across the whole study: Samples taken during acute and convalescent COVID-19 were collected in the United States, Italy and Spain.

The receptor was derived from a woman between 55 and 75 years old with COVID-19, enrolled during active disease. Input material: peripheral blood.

In DNA form, the CDR3 reads TGTGCCAGCGTGGTTCGATATCGGACAGGGGGTCCGTCGAGCTATGGCTACACCTTC. It specifies CASVVRYRTGGPSSYGYTF. The chain carries TRBV27 and TRBJ1-2; 10 bases align to TRBD1. Germline CDR1 MNHEY, CDR2 SMNVEV (reference sequence). This CDR3 has 19 amino acids. Trimming cost V 8 bases and J 4 bases; bases outside gene matches: 22.